A single sample is the source of the 8 T cell receptor beta chains below, sequenced in a study of blood T cell repertoires in COVID-19. Sequencing was performed with immunoSEQ multiplex PCR; in TCRdb, only in-frame clones are kept and a portion is missing. The sample lists about half a million clones, roughly nine tenths occurring once. Sequences were obtained from peripheral blood. Every receptor here comes from a man between 18 and 35 years old with COVID-19, enrolled during active disease.

This clone was detected a few times. The chain employs TRBV7-9 and TRBJ2-7, with TRBD1 matching 7 bases. Germline V gives CDR1 SEHNR, CDR2 FQNEAQ (reference sequence). The junction had 8 bases not matched to a gene; V was cut back by 5 bases and J by 4 bases. CDR3 length: 14 amino acids. The CDR3 nucleotides are TGTGCCAGCAGCCCACGGACAGGACGTTACGAGCAGTACTTC. Translation gives CASSPRTGRYEQYF.

This clone has more than one count but fewer than ten. The chain carries TRBV20-1 and TRBJ1-6; D gene unclear. Germline V gene lookup returns CDR1 DFQATT and CDR2 SNEGSKA (reference sequence). With 3 bases removed from V and 8 bases from J, the gap between germline ends came to 11 bases. CDR3 length: 13 amino acids. CDR3 protein: CSASIGRDSPLHF. The CDR3 coding sequence is TGCAGTGCTAGTATTGGGCGGGATTCACCCCTCCACTTT.

V is TRBV28 and J is TRBJ2-7; TRBD2 matches 13 bases. Trimming took 5 bases from V and 3 from J; bases not matched to a gene: 13. Per the germline V gene, CDR1 is MDHEN and CDR2 is SYDVKM. The CDR3 length is 18 residues. In nucleotides, the CDR3 is TGTGCCAGCAGTCCCCCTATCTTGGGGACTAGCGGGATCTACGAGCAGTACTTC. This encodes CASSPPILGTSGIYEQYF. Looking up the rest from reference TRBV28 and TRBJ2-7 gives the full variable domain: DVKVTQSSRYLVKRTGEKVFLECVQDMDHENMFWYRQDPGLGLRLIYFSYDVKMKEKGDIPEGYSVSREKKERFSLILESASTNQTSMYLCASSPPILGTSGIYEQYFGPGTRLTVT.

The chain employs TRBV19 and TRBJ1-5, with TRBD1 matching 7 bases. J was trimmed by 1 base and V by 9 bases; bases with no gene match: 12. This CDR3 spans 16 amino acids. CDR1 is LNHDA, CDR2 SQIVND, per germline (reference sequence). The chain's CDR3 is CASLPDRVVSNQPQHF. The CDR3 DNA sequence: TGTGCCAGCCTTCCCGACAGGGTAGTGAGCAATCAGCCCCAGCATTTT.

This rearrangement joins TRBV4-1 to TRBJ2-7; D is unclear. There are 15 residues in the CDR3. The germline CDR1 and CDR2 sequences are MGHRA and YSYEKL. Between the trimmed V and J ends, which lost 4 bases and 3 bases, there was a span of 16 bases. Here the CDR3 reads CASSPEIRPGYEQYF. The CDR3 DNA sequence: TGCGCCAGCAGCCCTGAAATACGGCCGGGCTACGAGCAGTACTTC.

This rearrangement joins TRBV24-1 to TRBJ1-2; a weak D match, TRBD1 (6 bases). Trimming shortened V by 2 bases and J by 4 bases, and 10 bases separated the two germline ends. Looked up from germline, CDR1 is KGHDR and CDR2 is SFDVKD. The CDR3 consists of 14 residues. The CDR3 DNA reads as TGTGCCACCAGTGATTCAGGGGCGGTCTATGGCTACACCTTC. Its translation is CATSDSGAVYGYTF.

This chain links TRBV2 with TRBJ2-1, with a possible D match to TRBD2 (5 bases). This CDR3 is built from 16 residues. V was shortened by 5 bases and J by 2 bases, with 16 bases between the two germline ends. Germline CDR1 reads SNHLY; CDR2 reads FYNNEI. DNA for the CDR3: TGTGCCAGCAGTCCACTAGGACCGTCCCCCTACAATGAGCAGTTCTTC. Translating it yields CASSPLGPSPYNEQFF. Using reference TRBV2 and TRBJ2-1 for the parts outside the CDR3, the full variable domain is EPEVTQTPSHQVTQMGQEVILRCVPISNHLYFYWYRQILGQKVEFLVSFYNNEISEKSEIFDDQFSVERPDGSNFTLKIRSTKLEDSAMYFCASSPLGPSPYNEQFFGPGTRLTVL.

The genes are TRBV7-5 and TRBJ2-3; the table's D call, TRBD1, was not checked against the DNA. TRBV7-5 is a listed pseudogene. The CDR3 contains 16 residues. CDR3 residues: CVRSLWLAGSTDTQYF. CDR3 nucleotide sequence: TGTGTCAGAAGCTTATGGTTAGCAGGGAGCACAGATACGCAGTATTTT.